These 16 T cell receptor beta chains came from one sample sequenced in a study of graft-versus-host responses after intestinal transplantation. The method was immunoSEQ multiplex PCR; TCRdb's version includes in-frame clones alone and lacks a portion of them. Among fewer than 20,000 clones listed, 60% to 80% were seen once. Graft material was processed, releasing intraepithelial and lamina propria lymphocytes. The material sequenced was ileum tissue, taken around 470 days after intestinal transplant. The receptors here all came from a human patient who received an intestinal transplant, so some T cells may come from the graft donor.

The chain employs TRBV10-3 and TRBJ1-1, with a possible D match to TRBD1 (5 bases). The CDR3 covers 12 residues. V gave up 8 bases and J gave up 4 bases, with 11 bases separating them. Germline assignment: CDR1 ENHRY and CDR2 SYGVKD. The CDR3 nucleotides are TGTGCCATCGGGACGGGGGGCACTGAAGCTTTCTTT. Its protein is CAIGTGGTEAFF.

The CDR3 reads CASRLKRQGGEQYF. In nucleotides, the CDR3 is TGTGCAAGTCGCCTCAAGAGACAGGGGGGCGAGCAGTACTTC. The chain recombines TRBV12-2 with TRBJ2-7; TRBD1 is the table's D call, not checked against the DNA. TRBV12-2 counts as a pseudogene. This CDR3 spans 14 amino acids.

This chain uses TRBV9 with TRBJ2-5; D may be TRBD2 (5 bases). The J call may be in error: the DNA end matches TRBJ2-7 better. Per germline, CDR1 SGDLS and CDR2 YYNGEE. The CDR3 is 16 amino acids. The CDR3: CASSANPGSKSYEQYF. CDR3 DNA sequence: TGTGCCAGCAGCGCAAATCCGGGGTCCAAATCTTACGAGCAGTACTTC.

As regards this clone: One end of the junction does not line up with germline, which may come from a read error. Other DNA variants within this sample encode the same CDR3. This chain uses TRBV5-1 with TRBJ1-2; weak D call: TRBD1 (6 bases). Germline CDR1 and CDR2: SGHRS and YFSETQ. The CDR3 is 16 amino acids. The CDR3 region is CASSLDRGGQNYGYTF. The CDR3 nucleotides read TGTGCCAGCAGCTTGGATCGGGGGGGCCAGAACTATGGCTACACCTTC.

The chain is built from TRBV2 and TRBJ2-3; 11 positions agree with TRBD2. This CDR3 is 13 amino acids long. After removal of 11 bases from V and 6 bases from J, the junction contained 7 bases not matched to a gene. Germline CDR1 is SNHLY and CDR2 is FYNNEI. The CDR3 DNA follows: TGTGCCGGCCGTAGCGGGAGGGACGATACGCAGTATTTT. The encoded protein is CAGRSGRDDTQYF.

This clone was seen once. The rearrangement joins TRBV19 to TRBJ2-6; 11 bases match TRBD2. The CDR3 has 18 amino acids. J was trimmed by 5 bases and V by 3 bases; bases with no gene match: 9. Germline lookup yields CDR1 LNHDA and CDR2 SQIVND (reference sequence). CDR3 coding DNA: TGTGCCAGTAGTATTAAGGGACTAGCGGTACTCTGGGCCAACGTCCTGACTTTC. The encoded protein is CASSIKGLAVLWANVLTF.

The CDR3 region is CASSSVDKPYEQYF. The CDR3 nucleotides read TGTGCCAGCAGCTCCGTGGACAAGCCCTACGAGCAGTACTTC. The chain combines TRBV11-2 with TRBJ2-5; tentatively, D is TRBD1 (5 bases). The J call may be in error: the DNA end matches TRBJ2-7 better. In germline, CDR1 is SGHAT, CDR2 FQNNGV. The CDR3 runs to 14 residues.

The gene calls are TRBV11-1 and TRBJ2-2; no firm D call. The CDR3 runs to 14 residues. CDR1 is SGHAT and CDR2 is FQDESV in the germline V gene (reference sequence). Trimming pared 3 bases from V and 3 bases from J, leaving 8 bases between. The CDR3 here is CASSLSIHTGELFF. The CDR3 coding sequence is TGTGCCAGCAGCTTGTCCATACACACCGGGGAGCTGTTTTTT.

V and J are TRBV10-3 and TRBJ2-7, with TRBD1 as a possible D gene (5 bases). Trimming pared 3 bases from V and 4 bases from J, leaving 13 bases between. The CDR3 is 14 residues long. Looked up from germline, CDR1 is ENHRY and CDR2 is SYGVKD. CDR3: CAISDPGSGYEQYF. The CDR3 coding sequence is TGTGCCATCAGTGACCCAGGGTCTGGGTACGAGCAGTACTTC.

The chain employs TRBV7-6 and TRBJ2-7; D not resolved. V was trimmed by 2 bases and J by 7 bases, leaving 9 bases between them. The CDR3 runs to 12 residues. The V gene's germline CDR1 is SGHVS and CDR2 FNYEAQ. The CDR3 coding sequence is TGTGCCAGCAGCTTACACGGCGATGAGCAGTACTTC. It is translated as CASSLHGDEQYF.

This chain joins TRBV9 and TRBJ2-4; D possibly corresponds to TRBD2 (7 bases). This CDR3 has 15 residues. Germline lookup yields CDR1 SGDLS and CDR2 YYNGEE. Trimming removed 4 bases at V and 7 bases at J, with 18 bases between. CDR3 sequence reads: CASSPAGGRWNIQYF. The CDR3 bases are TGTGCCAGCAGCCCTGCCGGGGGGCGATGGAACATTCAGTACTTC.

This clone was detected only a few times. The DNA for the CDR3 is TGTGCCAGCAGTCTAATAGCGGATGGCAATGAGCAGTTCTTC. Translation: CASSLIADGNEQFF. The V call is TRBV6-1, the J call TRBJ2-1; possibly TRBD2 for D (6 bases). This CDR3 is built from 14 residues. Between the trimmed V and J ends, which lost 5 bases and 6 bases, there was a span of 14 bases. The V gene's germline CDR1 is MNHNS and CDR2 SASEGT.

The rearrangement uses TRBV29-1 and TRBJ1-2; D is uncertain. Trimming pared 6 bases from V and 7 bases from J, leaving 6 bases between. Germline V gene sequence: CDR1 SQVTM, CDR2 ANQGSEA. The CDR3 length is 9 residues. CDR3 protein: CSVTPGYTF. CDR3 sequence (DNA): TGCAGCGTGACCCCTGGCTACACCTTC.

The J gene is TRBJ2-7, the V gene TRBV7-9; tentatively, D is TRBD2 (5 bases). V was cut by 5 bases and J by 5 bases, with 16 bases left in between. This CDR3 comprises 14 residues. CDR1 and CDR2 from the germline V gene are SEHNR and FQNEAQ (reference sequence). The CDR3: CASSPREGENEQYF. As DNA, the CDR3 is TGTGCCAGCAGCCCTCGAGAGGGTGAGAACGAGCAGTACTTC.

The chain recombines TRBV6-8 with TRBJ2-7, with TRBD1 matching over 9 bases. The germline CDR1 and CDR2 sequences are MNHGY and SAAAGT. With V trimmed by 7 bases and J by 4 bases, 8 bases remained unmatched. The CDR3 consists of 14 residues. This CDR3 is CASTRTGEFYEQYF. Here the CDR3 DNA reads TGTGCCAGCACCCGGACAGGGGAATTTTACGAGCAGTACTTC.

The gene calls are TRBV6-1 and TRBJ1-6; no clear D gene. The CDR3 sequence is 12 residues long. Germline CDR1 and CDR2: MNHNS and SASEGT. V lost 1 base and J 9 bases, leaving 4 bases between the germline ends. CDR3 sequence reads: CASSEGLSPLHF. CDR3 DNA sequence: TGTGCCAGCAGTGAAGGGCTTTCACCCCTCCACTTT.